By frequency in the sample, the clone carrying this T cell receptor beta chain is medium-sized. Its antigen is undetermined. The sample belongs to a study of ipilimumab plus nivolumab after autologous stem cell transplantation. In the study overall: Median doses per patient: roughly five ipilimumab, roughly 8 nivolumab.

The method was immunoSEQ multiplex PCR; TCRdb's version includes in-frame clones alone and lacks a portion of them. Among 4,500 to 6,000 clones listed, around 73% were seen once. Checkpoint therapy with ipilimumab 1 mg/kg began 14 to 28 days after transplant. Patients got 3 mg/kg IV nivolumab weeks 1, 4, 7, 10, then biweekly through week 26. Trimming shortened V by 10 bases and J by 8 bases, and 18 bases separated the two germline ends. The CDR3 contains 13 residues. CDR1 and CDR2 (germline): SEHNR, FQNEAQ (reference sequence). The study's findings and limits: TCR repertoire, Treg phenotype and gut microbiota reportedly support more study of this approach.

The chain is built from TRBV7-9 and TRBJ2-1; D is possibly TRBD2 (7 bases). This sequence was found in a male donor with multiple myeloma. The sequences come from PBMCs, collected in a trial of ipilimumab plus nivolumab as post-transplant consolidation. CDR3 coding DNA: TGTGCCATGAGGCGGGGGCCGGTGGATGAGCAGTTCTTC. It encodes CAMRRGPVDEQFF.